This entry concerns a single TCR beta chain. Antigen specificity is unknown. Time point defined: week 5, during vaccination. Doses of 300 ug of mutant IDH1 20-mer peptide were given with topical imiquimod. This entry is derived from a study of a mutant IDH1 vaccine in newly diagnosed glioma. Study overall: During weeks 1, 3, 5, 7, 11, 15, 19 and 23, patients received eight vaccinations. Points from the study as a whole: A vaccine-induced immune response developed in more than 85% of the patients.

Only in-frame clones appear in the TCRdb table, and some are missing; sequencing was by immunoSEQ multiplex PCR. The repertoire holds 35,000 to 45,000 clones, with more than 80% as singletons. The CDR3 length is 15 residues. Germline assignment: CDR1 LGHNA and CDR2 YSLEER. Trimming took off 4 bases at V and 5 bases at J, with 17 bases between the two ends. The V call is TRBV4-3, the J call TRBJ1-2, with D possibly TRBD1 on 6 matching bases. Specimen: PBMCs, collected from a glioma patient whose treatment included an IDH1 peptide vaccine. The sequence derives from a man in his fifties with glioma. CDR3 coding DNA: TGCGCCAGCAGCCCCCGGCTTACAGGGACTTATGGCTACACCTTC. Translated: CASSPRLTGTYGYTF.